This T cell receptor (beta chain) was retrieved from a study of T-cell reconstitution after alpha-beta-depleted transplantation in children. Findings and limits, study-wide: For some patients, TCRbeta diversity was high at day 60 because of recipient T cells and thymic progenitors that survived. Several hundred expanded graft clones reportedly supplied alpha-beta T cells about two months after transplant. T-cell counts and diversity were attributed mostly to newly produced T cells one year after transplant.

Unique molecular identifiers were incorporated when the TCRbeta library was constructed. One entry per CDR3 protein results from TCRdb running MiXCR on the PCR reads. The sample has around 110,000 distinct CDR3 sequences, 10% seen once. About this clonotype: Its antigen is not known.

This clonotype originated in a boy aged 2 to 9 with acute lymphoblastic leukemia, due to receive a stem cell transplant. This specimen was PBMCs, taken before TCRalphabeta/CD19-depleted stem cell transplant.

CDR3 sequence: CAIKGDYSNQPQHF. CDR3 DNA sequence: TGTGCCATCAAGGGGGATTATAGCAATCAGCCCCAGCATTTT. The chain joins TRBV10-3 to TRBJ1-5, with D possibly matching TRBD1 (6 bases). The germline CDR1 and CDR2 sequences are ENHRY and SYGVKD. V lost 7 bases, J lost 0 bases, and 10 bases lay in between. The CDR3 is made up of 14 amino acids.